What follows are 19 T cell receptor beta chains derived from one specimen sequenced in a study of shared clonotypes between healthy human individuals. Sequencing was performed with immunoSEQ multiplex PCR; in TCRdb, only in-frame clones are kept and a portion is missing. This table has 1.6 million or so clones, about 98.5% appearing once. Sequenced material: naive CD4+ T cells sorted from blood. As to subset: CD45RA+ positively selected. These receptor sequences come from a man under 40 in good health.

V and J are TRBV25-1 and TRBJ2-1; TRBD2 matches 10 bases. V was clipped by 3 bases and J by 5 bases; unmatched bases: 4. There are 15 residues in the CDR3. The germline V gene has CDR1 MGHDK and CDR2 SYGVNS. CDR3 loop: CASSDRTSGNNEQFF. CDR3 DNA: TGTGCCAGCAGTGATAGGACTAGCGGAAACAATGAGCAGTTCTTC.

The genes are TRBV28 and TRBJ1-3; D remains ambiguous. The V and J ends lost 2 bases and 2 bases respectively, with 10 bases between them. The CDR3 extends over 15 amino acids. From germline, CDR1 is MDHEN and CDR2 SYDVKM. The CDR3: CASSLLPPAGNTIYF. In DNA, the CDR3 is TGTGCCAGCAGTTTACTACCGCCAGCTGGAAACACCATATATTTT.

The V and J genes are TRBV7-3 and TRBJ2-3, with D hard to call. This CDR3 is 17 amino acids long. The V end was cut by 2 bases, the J end by 2 bases, with 17 bases between. Germline-derived CDR1 and CDR2 are SGHTA and FQGTGA. CDR3 sequence: CASSLRRISSSTDTQYF. For the CDR3, the DNA is TGTGCCAGCAGCTTACGCCGTATTAGCTCGTCCACAGATACGCAGTATTTT. Full variable domain (outside the CDR3, taken from reference TRBV7-3 and TRBJ2-3): GAGVSQTPSNKVTEKGKYVELRCDPISGHTALYWYRQSLGQGPEFLIYFQGTGAADDSGLPNDRFFAVRPEGSVSTLKIQRTERGDSAVYLCASSLRRISSSTDTQYFGPGTRLTVL.

This chain links TRBV5-1 with TRBJ1-2; TRBD1 is a possible D gene (6 bases). The CDR3 spans 13 residues. CDR1 and CDR2 from the germline V gene are SGHRS and YFSETQ. The V end lost 0 bases, the J end lost 6 bases, and 9 bases lay between the germline ends. The CDR3 coding sequence is TGCGCCAGCAGCTTGGACGCAGGGGATGGCTACACCTTC. It specifies CASSLDAGDGYTF. The complete variable domain, with remaining parts taken from reference TRBV5-1 and TRBJ1-2, reads KAGVTQTPRYLIKTRGQQVTLSCSPISGHRSVSWYQQTPGQGLQFLFEYFSETQRNKGNFPGRFSGRQFSNSRSEMNVSTLELGDSALYLCASSLDAGDGYTFGSGTRLTVV.

Concerning this clone: The sample contains more than one DNA sequence encoding this CDR3. V is TRBV5-1 and J is TRBJ2-1; TRBD1 aligns across 9 bases. Germline CDR1 is SGHRS and CDR2 is YFSETQ. The CDR3 contains 14 residues. V lost 4 bases to trimming and J lost 4 bases; unmatched junction nucleotides: 3. CDR3 residues: CASSRDREYNEQFF. CDR3 in DNA: TGCGCCAGCAGCCGGGACAGGGAGTACAATGAGCAGTTCTTC. Using reference TRBV5-1 and TRBJ2-1 for the parts outside the CDR3, the full variable domain is KAGVTQTPRYLIKTRGQQVTLSCSPISGHRSVSWYQQTPGQGLQFLFEYFSETQRNKGNFPGRFSGRQFSNSRSEMNVSTLELGDSALYLCASSRDREYNEQFFGPGTRLTVL.

This chain connects TRBV27 to TRBJ2-5; D is perhaps TRBD1 or TRBD2 (5 bases each). CDR1 is MNHEY and CDR2 is SMNVEV in the germline V gene (reference sequence). The CDR3 totals 15 residues. V gave up 8 bases and J gave up 5 bases, with 21 bases separating them. CDR3 DNA sequence: TGTGCCAGCCCCCTAGCTGGACTCTGGGGCGAGACCCAGTACTTC. It codes for CASPLAGLWGETQYF.

V and J are TRBV7-6 and TRBJ2-3; maybe TRBD2 (5 bases). Trimming took off 2 bases at V and 4 bases at J, with 10 bases between the two ends. The CDR3 spans 14 residues. The germline V gene has CDR1 SGHVS and CDR2 FNYEAQ. The CDR3 coding sequence is TGTGCCAGCAGCTTATTTGAGGGTTCAGATACGCAGTATTTT. Protein sequence: CASSLFEGSDTQYF.

The chain is built from TRBV19 and TRBJ2-1; D gene ambiguous. Trimming removed 6 bases from V and 5 bases from J, with 8 bases in between. This CDR3 has 12 amino acids. The germline V gene has CDR1 LNHDA and CDR2 SQIVND (reference sequence). CDR3 in amino acids: CASSQRNNEQFF. The CDR3 region has the DNA TGTGCCAGTAGCCAACGGAACAATGAGCAGTTCTTC.

The chain uses TRBV7-6 and TRBJ2-2, with D uncertain. Per the germline V gene, CDR1 is SGHVS and CDR2 is FNYEAQ. V was cut by 5 bases and J by 2 bases, with 15 bases left in between. This CDR3 has 16 amino acids. CDR3 loop: CASSKRGSFNTGELFF. The CDR3 DNA reads as TGTGCCAGCAGCAAGCGCGGATCGTTTAACACCGGGGAGCTGTTTTTT.

The chain couples TRBV5-4 to TRBJ2-1, with D possibly TRBD2 on 6 matching bases. The CDR3 loop spans 16 amino acids. The V and J ends lost 5 bases and 0 bases respectively, with 15 bases between them. Looked up from germline, CDR1 is SGHNT and CDR2 is YYREEE (reference sequence). Written as DNA, the CDR3 is TGTGCCAGCAGGCCCGGGACTTCATCCTCCTACAATGAGCAGTTCTTC. It is translated as CASRPGTSSSYNEQFF.

The chain joins TRBV6-5 to TRBJ2-7; D is uncertain. The V end lost 7 bases, the J end lost 4 bases, and 14 bases lay between the germline ends. Germline lookup yields CDR1 MNHEY and CDR2 SVGAGI. This CDR3 is built from 13 residues. The CDR3 sequence: CASKKAGLYEQYF. The CDR3 region has the DNA TGTGCCAGCAAGAAGGCCGGGTTGTACGAGCAGTACTTC.

This sequence joins TRBV6-1 and TRBJ2-7; no clear D. The CDR3 covers 13 residues. CDR1 is MNHNS, CDR2 SASEGT, per germline. V gave up 1 base and J gave up 2 bases, with 6 bases separating them. The CDR3 sequence is CASSEGWAYEQYF. CDR3 DNA sequence: TGTGCCAGCAGTGAAGGGTGGGCCTACGAGCAGTACTTC.

J is TRBJ2-7 and V is TRBV7-8; no clear D. The CDR3 is 13 residues long. Trimming removed 6 bases at V and 0 bases at J, with 9 bases between. Germline V lookup: CDR1 SGHVS, CDR2 FQNEAQ. In DNA form, the CDR3 reads TGTGCCAGCAGATTTCCTAGCTCCTACGAGCAGTACTTC. Its protein is CASRFPSSYEQYF.

The V and J genes are TRBV27 and TRBJ1-2; 8 bases line up with TRBD1. Unmatched junction bases numbered 3, after V lost 6 bases and J lost 3 bases. From germline, CDR1 is MNHEY and CDR2 SMNVEV (reference sequence). The CDR3 is 13 residues long. This CDR3 is CASSPDRDYGYTF. As DNA, the CDR3 is TGTGCCAGCAGCCCGGACAGGGACTATGGCTACACCTTC.

This clone is a singleton in its sample. The same CDR3 is also encoded by other DNA sequences in this sample. This chain connects TRBV7-9 to TRBJ2-7; the D call may be TRBD1 or TRBD2 (5 bases each). The CDR3 runs to 14 residues. The V end lost 4 bases, the J end lost 2 bases, and 12 bases lay between the germline ends. Germline values: CDR1 SEHNR, CDR2 FQNEAQ (reference sequence). The CDR3 sequence is CASSSRDGTYEQYF. Here the CDR3 DNA reads TGTGCCAGCAGCTCCCGGGACGGAACCTACGAGCAGTACTTC.

The V call is TRBV2, the J call TRBJ2-2; D gene ambiguous. Germline values: CDR1 SNHLY, CDR2 FYNNEI. V was cut by 8 bases and J by 1 base, with 8 bases left in between. The CDR3 runs to 13 residues. CDR3 coding DNA: TGTGCCAGCGAAAAGGAGAACACCGGGGAGCTGTTTTTT. Protein product: CASEKENTGELFF.

The CDR3 sequence: CASSDPQGAYTDTQYF. DNA for the CDR3: TGTGCCAGCAGTGACCCCCAGGGGGCCTACACAGATACGCAGTATTTT. The chain combines TRBV2 with TRBJ2-3, with 8 bases lining up with TRBD1. This CDR3 is built from 16 residues. V dropped 3 bases and J dropped 2; count of bases not matched to a gene: 7. Germline loops: CDR1 SNHLY, CDR2 FYNNEI. Supplemented by reference TRBV2 and TRBJ2-3, the full variable domain reads EPEVTQTPSHQVTQMGQEVILRCVPISNHLYFYWYRQILGQKVEFLVSFYNNEISEKSEIFDDQFSVERPDGSNFTLKIRSTKLEDSAMYFCASSDPQGAYTDTQYFGPGTRLTVL.

The V and J genes are TRBV19 and TRBJ1-1; D remains ambiguous. From germline, CDR1 is LNHDA and CDR2 SQIVND (reference sequence). CDR3 length: 15 residues. Trimming cost V 3 bases and J 1 base, with 12 bases left between them. DNA for the CDR3: TGTGCCAGTAGTATCTCCCTGCGGGGGAACACTGAAGCTTTCTTT. Translation gives CASSISLRGNTEAFF.

The CDR3 protein is CATSISTGTELFF. CDR3 nucleotide sequence: TGTGCCACCTCAATTAGTACCGGGACCGAGCTGTTTTTT. This rearrangement joins TRBV5-4 to TRBJ2-2; either TRBD1 or TRBD2 may supply D (5 bases each). The CDR3 contains 13 residues. Germline V lookup: CDR1 SGHNT, CDR2 YYREEE (reference sequence). The germline V and J ends were trimmed by 9 bases and 11 bases, with 20 bases remaining between them. The full variable domain, completed using reference TRBV5-4 and TRBJ2-2, is ETGVTQSPTHLIKTRGQQVTLRCSSQSGHNTVSWYQQALGQGPQFIFQYYREEENGRGNFPPRFSGLQFPNYSSELNVNALELDDSALYLCATSISTGTELFFGEGSRLTVL.